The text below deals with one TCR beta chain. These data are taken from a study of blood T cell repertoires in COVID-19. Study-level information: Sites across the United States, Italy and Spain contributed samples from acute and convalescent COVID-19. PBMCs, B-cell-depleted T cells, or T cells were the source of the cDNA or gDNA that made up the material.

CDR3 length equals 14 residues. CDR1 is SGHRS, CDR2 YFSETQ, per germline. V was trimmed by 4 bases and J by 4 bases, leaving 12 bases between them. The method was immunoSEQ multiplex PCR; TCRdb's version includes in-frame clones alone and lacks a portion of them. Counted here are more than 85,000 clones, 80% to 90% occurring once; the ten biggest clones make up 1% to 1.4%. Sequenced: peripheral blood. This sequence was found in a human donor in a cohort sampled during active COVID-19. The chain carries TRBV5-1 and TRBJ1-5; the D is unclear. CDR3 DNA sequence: TGCGCCAGCAGCCCGGTTACTGGTAATCAGCCCCAGCATTTT. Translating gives CASSPVTGNQPQHF.